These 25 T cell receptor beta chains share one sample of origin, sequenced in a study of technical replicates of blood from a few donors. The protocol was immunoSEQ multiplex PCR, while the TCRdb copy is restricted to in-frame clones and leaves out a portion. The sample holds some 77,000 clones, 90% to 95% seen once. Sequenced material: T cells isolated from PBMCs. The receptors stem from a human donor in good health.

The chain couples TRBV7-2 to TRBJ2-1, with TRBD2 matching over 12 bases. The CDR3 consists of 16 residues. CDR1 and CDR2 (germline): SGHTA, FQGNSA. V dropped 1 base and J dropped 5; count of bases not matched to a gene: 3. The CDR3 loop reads CASSLVGLAGNNEQFF. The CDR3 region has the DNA TGTGCCAGCAGCTTAGTGGGACTAGCGGGTAACAATGAGCAGTTCTTC.

The CDR3 protein is CASSLEESQYF. CDR3 bases: TGTGCCAGCAGCTTAGAGGAATCGCAGTATTTT. V gene TRBV5-4 combines with J gene TRBJ2-3; D call uncertain. Germline values: CDR1 SGHNT, CDR2 YYREEE (reference sequence). V lost 2 bases, J lost 10 bases, and 8 bases lay in between. The CDR3 extends over 11 amino acids.

In DNA, the CDR3 is TGTGCCAGCAGCTTAGGTACAGGGACCTACGAGCAGTACTTC. Translation: CASSLGTGTYEQYF. The chain has TRBV7-8 and TRBJ2-7, with D tentatively TRBD1 (6 bases). Germline V gene sequence: CDR1 SGHVS, CDR2 FQNEAQ. This CDR3 has 14 amino acids. The ends were cut back, 1 base at V and 2 bases at J, with 9 bases in the middle.

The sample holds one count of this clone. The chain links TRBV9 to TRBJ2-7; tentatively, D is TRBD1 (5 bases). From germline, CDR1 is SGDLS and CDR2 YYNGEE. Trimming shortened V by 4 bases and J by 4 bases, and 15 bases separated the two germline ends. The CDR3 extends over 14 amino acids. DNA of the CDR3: TGTGCCAGCAGCCCGACGACAGAGGCATACGAGCAGTACTTC. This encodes CASSPTTEAYEQYF.

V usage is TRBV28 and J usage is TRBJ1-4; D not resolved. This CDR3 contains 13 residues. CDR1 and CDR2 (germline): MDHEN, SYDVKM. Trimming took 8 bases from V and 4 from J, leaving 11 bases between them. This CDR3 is CASLSGVNEKLFF. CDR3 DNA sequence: TGTGCCAGCTTAAGCGGGGTTAATGAAAAACTGTTTTTT.

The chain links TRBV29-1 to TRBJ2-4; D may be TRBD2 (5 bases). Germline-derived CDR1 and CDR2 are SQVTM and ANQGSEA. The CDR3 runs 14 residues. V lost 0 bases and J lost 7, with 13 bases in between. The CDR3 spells CSVEERVGRNIQYF. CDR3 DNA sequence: TGCAGCGTTGAAGAGAGGGTAGGCCGGAACATTCAGTACTTC.

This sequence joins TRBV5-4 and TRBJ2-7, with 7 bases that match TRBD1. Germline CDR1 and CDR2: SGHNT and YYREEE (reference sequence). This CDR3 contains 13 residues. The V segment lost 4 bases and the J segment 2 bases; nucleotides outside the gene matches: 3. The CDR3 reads CASSIDRAYEQYF. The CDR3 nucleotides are TGTGCCAGCAGCATTGACAGGGCCTACGAGCAGTACTTC. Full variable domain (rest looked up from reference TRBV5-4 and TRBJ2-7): ETGVTQSPTHLIKTRGQQVTLRCSSQSGHNTVSWYQQALGQGPQFIFQYYREEENGRGNFPPRFSGLQFPNYSSELNVNALELDDSALYLCASSIDRAYEQYFGPGTRLTVT.

The CDR3 coding sequence is TGTGCCAGCAGCTCCCGGACAGGTTTTCATGAAAAACTGTTTTTT. Its protein product is CASSSRTGFHEKLFF. The chain employs TRBV11-3 and TRBJ1-4; 7 nucleotides agree with TRBD1. The CDR3 is 15 residues long. Looked up from germline, CDR1 is SGHNT and CDR2 is YENEEA. With 4 bases clipped from V and 6 bases from J, the junction kept 8 bases outside the gene matches.

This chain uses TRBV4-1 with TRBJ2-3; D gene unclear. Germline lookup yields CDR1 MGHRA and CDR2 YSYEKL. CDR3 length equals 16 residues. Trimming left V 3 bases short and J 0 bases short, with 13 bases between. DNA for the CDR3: TGCGCCAGCAGCCATATACATCTTGTGAGCACAGATACGCAGTATTTT. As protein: CASSHIHLVSTDTQYF.

The CDR3 loop reads CASRGLAGVGNEQFF. Written as DNA, the CDR3 is TGTGCCAGCAGAGGACTAGCGGGAGTCGGCAATGAGCAGTTCTTC. The chain joins TRBV28 to TRBJ2-1; 13 bases are shared with TRBD2. This CDR3 contains 15 residues. V was clipped by 6 bases and J by 6 bases; unmatched bases: 5. Germline values: CDR1 MDHEN, CDR2 SYDVKM.

The CDR3 nucleotides read TGTGCCAGCAGCTCATCCCAGACTAGTCACGCCGGCGATGAGCAGTTCTTC. Its protein is CASSSSQTSHAGDEQFF. V usage is TRBV5-6 and J usage is TRBJ2-1; D is possibly TRBD2 (6 bases). The CDR3 spans 17 residues. The germline V gene encodes CDR1 SGHDT and CDR2 YYEEEE. Trimming removed 3 bases at V and 8 bases at J, with 24 bases between.

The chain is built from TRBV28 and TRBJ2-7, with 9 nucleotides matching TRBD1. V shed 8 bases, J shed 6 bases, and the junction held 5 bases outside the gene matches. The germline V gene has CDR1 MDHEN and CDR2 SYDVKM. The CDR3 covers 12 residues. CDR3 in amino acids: CASAGQGFEQYF. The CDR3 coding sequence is TGTGCCAGCGCGGGACAGGGCTTCGAGCAGTACTTC.

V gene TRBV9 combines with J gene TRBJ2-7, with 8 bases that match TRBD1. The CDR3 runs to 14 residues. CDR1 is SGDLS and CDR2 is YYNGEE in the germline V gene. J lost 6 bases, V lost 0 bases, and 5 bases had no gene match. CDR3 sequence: CASSVAGGHGEQYF. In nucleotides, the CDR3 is TGTGCCAGCAGCGTAGCAGGGGGCCACGGCGAGCAGTACTTC.

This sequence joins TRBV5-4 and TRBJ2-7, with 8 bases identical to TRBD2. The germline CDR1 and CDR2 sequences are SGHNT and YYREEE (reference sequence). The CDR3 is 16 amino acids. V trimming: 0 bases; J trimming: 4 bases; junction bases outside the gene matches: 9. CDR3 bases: TGTGCCAGCAGCTTGGCGGGAGGGGGTCCATCGTACGAGCAGTACTTC. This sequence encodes CASSLAGGGPSYEQYF.

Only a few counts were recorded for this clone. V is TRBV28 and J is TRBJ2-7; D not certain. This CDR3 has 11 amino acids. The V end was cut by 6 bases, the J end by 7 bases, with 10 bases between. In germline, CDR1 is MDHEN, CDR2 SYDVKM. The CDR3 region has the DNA TGTGCCAGCAGCGACTGGAAGGAGCAGTACTTC. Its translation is CASSDWKEQYF.

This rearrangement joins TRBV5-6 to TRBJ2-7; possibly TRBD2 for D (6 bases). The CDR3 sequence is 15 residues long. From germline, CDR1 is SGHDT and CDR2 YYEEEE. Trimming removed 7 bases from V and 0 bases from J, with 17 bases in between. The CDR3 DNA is TGTGCCAGCGGCTATCTAGCGCCCAGCTCCTACGAGCAGTACTTC. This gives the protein CASGYLAPSSYEQYF.

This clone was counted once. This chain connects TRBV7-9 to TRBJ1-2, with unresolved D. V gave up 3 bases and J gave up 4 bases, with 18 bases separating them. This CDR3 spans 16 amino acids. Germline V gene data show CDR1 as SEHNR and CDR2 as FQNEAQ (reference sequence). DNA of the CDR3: TGTGCCAGCAGCTTCCAGACCCAACGCTCAGGCTATGGCTACACCTTC. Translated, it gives CASSFQTQRSGYGYTF.

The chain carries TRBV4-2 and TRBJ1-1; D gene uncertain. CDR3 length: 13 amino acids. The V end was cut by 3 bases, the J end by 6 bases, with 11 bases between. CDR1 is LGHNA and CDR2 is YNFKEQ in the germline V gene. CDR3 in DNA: TGTGCCAGCAGCCAGCAGACAAACCCTGAAGCTTTCTTT. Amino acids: CASSQQTNPEAFF.

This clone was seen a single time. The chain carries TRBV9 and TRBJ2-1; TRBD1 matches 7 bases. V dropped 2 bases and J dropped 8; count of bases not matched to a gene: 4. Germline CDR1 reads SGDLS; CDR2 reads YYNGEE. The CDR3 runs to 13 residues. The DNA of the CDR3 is TGTGCCAGCAGCGTTGGACAGGATGATGAGCAGTTCTTC. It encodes CASSVGQDDEQFF.

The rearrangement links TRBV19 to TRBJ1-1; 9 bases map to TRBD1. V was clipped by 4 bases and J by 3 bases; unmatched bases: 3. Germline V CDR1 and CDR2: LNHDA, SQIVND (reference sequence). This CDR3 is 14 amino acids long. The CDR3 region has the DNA TGTGCCAGTAGTACCGGGACAGGGCACACTGAAGCTTTCTTT. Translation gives CASSTGTGHTEAFF.

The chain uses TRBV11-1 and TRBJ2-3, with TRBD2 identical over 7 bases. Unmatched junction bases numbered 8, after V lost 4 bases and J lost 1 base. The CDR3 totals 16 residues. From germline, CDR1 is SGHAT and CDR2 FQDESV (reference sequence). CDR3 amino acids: CASSSLADGGTDTQYF. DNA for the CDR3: TGTGCCAGCAGCTCGCTAGCGGACGGAGGCACAGATACGCAGTATTTT.

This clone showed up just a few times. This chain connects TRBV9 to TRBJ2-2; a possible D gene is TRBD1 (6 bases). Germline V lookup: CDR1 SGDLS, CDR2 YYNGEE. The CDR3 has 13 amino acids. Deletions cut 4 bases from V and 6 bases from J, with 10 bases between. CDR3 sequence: CASSREGAGELFF. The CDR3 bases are TGTGCCAGCAGCCGCGAGGGGGCCGGGGAGCTGTTTTTT.

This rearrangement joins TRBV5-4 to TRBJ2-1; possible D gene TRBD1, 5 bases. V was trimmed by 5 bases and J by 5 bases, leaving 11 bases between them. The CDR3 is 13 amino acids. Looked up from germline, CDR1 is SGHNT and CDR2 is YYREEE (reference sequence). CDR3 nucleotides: TGTGCCAGCAGAGTCCAGGGTGACAATGAGCAGTTCTTC. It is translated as CASRVQGDNEQFF.

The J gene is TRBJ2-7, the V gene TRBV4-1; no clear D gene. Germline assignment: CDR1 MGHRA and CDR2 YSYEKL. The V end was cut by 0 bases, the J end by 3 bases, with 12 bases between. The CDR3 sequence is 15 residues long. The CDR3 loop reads CASSQDSRLLYEQYF. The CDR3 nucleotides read TGCGCCAGCAGCCAAGATTCAAGACTTCTCTACGAGCAGTACTTC.

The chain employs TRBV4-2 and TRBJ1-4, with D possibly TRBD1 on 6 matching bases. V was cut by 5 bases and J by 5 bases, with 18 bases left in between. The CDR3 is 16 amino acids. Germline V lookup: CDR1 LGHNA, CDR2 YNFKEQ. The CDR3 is CASSYLPTGGNEKLFF. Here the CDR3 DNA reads TGTGCCAGCAGCTACCTCCCGACAGGCGGCAATGAAAAACTGTTTTTT.